Below, 2 T cell receptor beta chains from the same sample are listed, as sequenced in a study of metastatic and nonmetastatic thyroid tumors. Ahead of thyroid surgery, no patient had received treatment of any kind. TCRdb re-called clones from the PCR reads using MiXCR. The data show some 16,000 clones, roughly 23% seen once. The sample consisted of tumor tissue. The receptors were gathered from a female donor with papillary thyroid cancer or a benign thyroid nodule (not recorded which). Some clones in this sample may be carry-over from other donors' samples.

The V call is TRBV18, the J call TRBJ2-2; no clear D. CDR3 length: 13 residues. The germline gives CDR1 KGHSH, CDR2 LQKENI. V gave up 3 bases and J gave up 8 bases, with 10 bases separating them. In nucleotides, the CDR3 is TGTGCCAGCTCACCCTCCGGTCTGGGGGAGCTGTTTTTT. Amino acid sequence: CASSPSGLGELFF.

This clone is classed as medium-sized (0.01 to 0.1%). J is TRBJ2-7 and V is TRBV12-3 or TRBV12-4; tentatively, D is TRBD1 (5 bases). The CDR3 totals 15 residues. V lost 1 base to trimming and J lost 3 bases, with 13 bases between them. The CDR3 bases are TGTGCCAGCAGTTTAGGTAGGGGTCAAGGCTACGAGCAGTACTTC. It yields the protein CASSLGRGQGYEQYF.